This T cell receptor (beta chain) was identified in a study of OX40 agonist ivuxolimab in advanced cancers. General study results and limits: The specificity for antigen of the expanded peripheral T cells was not determined. Partial responders at 0.1-3.0 mg/kg had among the lowest clonal expansion. Clonal expansion by week 6 occurred in CD4+ and CD8+ blood T cells (at 0.1 to 3.0 mg/kg). Relative to CD4+, CD8+ T cells held more expanded clones on average.

Using immunoSEQ multiplex PCR, the repertoire was profiled, and TCRdb retains in-frame clones only, with some absent. The sample shows more than 100,000 clones, approximately 92% of them seen only once. A note on this clone: What it recognizes is unknown.

The receptor was derived from an adult with an advanced solid tumor such as melanoma, head and neck, liver or kidney cancer. The sequences come from CD4+ or CD8+ T cells sorted from blood, collected in a trial of the OX40 agonist ivuxolimab.

This chain's CDR3 is CASSPAGTGTMTEAFF. The DNA of the CDR3 is TGTGCCAGCAGCCCAGCCGGGACAGGGACGATGACTGAAGCTTTCTTT. The chain employs TRBV9 and TRBJ1-1; 9 bases fit TRBD1. Trimming took 4 bases from V and 5 from J; bases not matched to a gene: 12. Germline assignment: CDR1 SGDLS and CDR2 YYNGEE. CDR3 length equals 16 residues.